The 15 T cell receptor beta chains listed next were all sequenced from one sample in a study of cytomegalovirus exposure and HLA in healthy donors. 60 Vbeta and 13 Jbeta primers were used in PCR. Clones were read by immunoSEQ multiplex PCR, and TCRdb kept only the in-frame ones, dropping some. The sample shows about 160,000 clones, 68% of them seen only once. Sequenced input: PBMCs. Receptors were obtained from a middle-aged woman in good health and CMV-seropositive.

The rearrangement joins TRBV28 to TRBJ2-1; the match to TRBD2 covers 7 bases. CDR1 is MDHEN, CDR2 SYDVKM, per germline. CDR3 length equals 15 residues. With 8 bases clipped from V and 0 bases from J, the junction kept 7 bases outside the gene matches. As DNA, the CDR3 is TGTGCCAGCGTTTCCCGGGGGGTCTCCTACAATGAGCAGTTCTTC. Its translation is CASVSRGVSYNEQFF.

The genes are TRBV6-4 and TRBJ2-7, with 7 bases lining up with TRBD2. CDR1 is MRHNA and CDR2 is SNTAGT in the germline V gene. V was clipped by 5 bases and J by 0 bases; unmatched bases: 1. The CDR3 is made up of 13 amino acids. The CDR3 sequence: CASSPGGSYEQYF. The DNA of the CDR3 is TGTGCCAGCAGTCCGGGGGGCTCCTACGAGCAGTACTTC.

This clone has a single count. The rearrangement joins TRBV18 to TRBJ2-1; unclear D gene. With 2 bases removed from V and 5 bases from J, the gap between germline ends came to 4 bases. This CDR3 has 12 amino acids. Germline CDR1 KGHSH, CDR2 LQKENI. CDR3 in amino acids: CASSPSDNEQFF. Written as DNA, the CDR3 is TGTGCCAGCTCACCATCAGACAATGAGCAGTTCTTC.

V and J are TRBV29-1 and TRBJ2-1; the match to TRBD2 covers 12 bases. The V gene's germline CDR1 is SQVTM and CDR2 ANQGSEA. The CDR3 has 15 residues. The junction had 6 bases not matched to a gene; V was cut back by 7 bases and J by 2 bases. As DNA, the CDR3 is TGCAGCGCTAACCTAGCGGGAGGGCCCTACAATGAGCAGTTCTTC. Its protein is CSANLAGGPYNEQFF.

The rearrangement joins TRBV9 to TRBJ2-3; possible D gene TRBD2, 6 bases. The CDR3 loop spans 15 amino acids. Trimming removed 3 bases from V and 0 bases from J, with 11 bases in between. Germline V gene lookup returns CDR1 SGDLS and CDR2 YYNGEE. The CDR3 bases are TGTGCCAGCAGCGGACCGGGACTTAGCACAGATACGCAGTATTTT. Protein: CASSGPGLSTDTQYF.

The chain has TRBV7-2 and TRBJ1-5; 8 bases are shared with TRBD1. The junction had 7 bases not matched to a gene; V was cut back by 4 bases and J by 2 bases. The CDR3 is 16 amino acids. From germline, CDR1 is SGHTA and CDR2 FQGNSA. CDR3 coding DNA: TGTGCCAGCAGCTCCAGGGGGCGCGGAGGCAATCAGCCCCAGCATTTT. This gives the protein CASSSRGRGGNQPQHF.

The chain carries TRBV11-2 and TRBJ2-7, with 9 positions matching TRBD2. The CDR3 has 16 amino acids. The germline V gene has CDR1 SGHAT and CDR2 FQNNGV. Trimming took 1 base from V and 0 from J; bases not matched to a gene: 4. In DNA form, the CDR3 reads TGTGCCAGCAGCTTAGTAGGGACTAGCAACTCCTACGAGCAGTACTTC. The encoded protein is CASSLVGTSNSYEQYF.

This clone has just a few counts. The gene calls are TRBV5-1 and TRBJ2-1; D uncertain. V was cut by 1 base and J by 2 bases, with 10 bases left in between. Germline CDR1 SGHRS, CDR2 YFSETQ. This CDR3 contains 15 residues. CDR3: CASSLSVTPYNEQFF. DNA for the CDR3: TGCGCCAGCAGCTTGTCTGTCACTCCCTACAATGAGCAGTTCTTC.

V usage is TRBV29-1 and J usage is TRBJ1-2; D perhaps matches TRBD1 (5 bases). Germline V gene lookup returns CDR1 SQVTM and CDR2 ANQGSEA. V lost 0 bases and J lost 6, with 5 bases in between. The CDR3 spans 11 residues. CDR3 in amino acids: CSVEDRDGYTF. The CDR3 region has the DNA TGCAGCGTTGAAGACAGGGATGGCTACACCTTC.

This clone occurred once. The chain carries TRBV5-1 and TRBJ2-5; D might be TRBD1 (6 bases). From germline, CDR1 is SGHRS and CDR2 YFSETQ. V gave up 0 bases and J gave up 3 bases, with 15 bases separating them. This CDR3 has 16 amino acids. The CDR3 protein is CASSLVLGTQEETQYF. The CDR3, as DNA: TGCGCCAGCAGCTTGGTGTTGGGGACACAGGAAGAGACCCAGTACTTC.

This clone was seen more than once but under ten times. J is TRBJ1-2 and V is TRBV4-1; 9 bases fit TRBD1. V lost 4 bases to trimming and J lost 7 bases; unmatched junction nucleotides: 13. There are 16 residues in the CDR3. Germline V CDR1 and CDR2: MGHRA, YSYEKL. The CDR3: CASSLLYGQGTCGYTF. Here the CDR3 DNA reads TGCGCCAGCAGCCTCCTTTACGGACAGGGGACGTGTGGCTACACCTTC.

CDR3 amino acids: CASSLSQSRGKGYTF. DNA of the CDR3: TGCGCCAGCAGCTTGTCTCAGAGTAGAGGGAAGGGCTACACCTTC. The rearrangement uses TRBV5-1 and TRBJ1-2; D not certain. With 1 base removed from V and 8 bases from J, the gap between germline ends came to 18 bases. This CDR3 is 15 amino acids long. Germline V CDR1 and CDR2: SGHRS, YFSETQ.

This chain uses TRBV7-8 with TRBJ1-2; TRBD1 matches 8 bases. V shed 5 bases and J 4 bases; nucleotides not matched to a gene: 9. The length of the CDR3 is 15 residues. From germline, CDR1 is SGHVS and CDR2 FQNEAQ. Written as DNA, the CDR3 is TGTGCCAGCAGCCAGAGGACAGGGCGTAGCTATGGCTACACCTTC. As protein: CASSQRTGRSYGYTF. The variable domain in full, with the rest retrieved from reference TRBV7-8 and TRBJ1-2, is GAGVSQSPRYKVAKRGQDVALRCDPISGHVSLFWYQQALGQGPEFLTYFQNEAQLDKSGLPSDRFFAERPEGSVSTLKIQRTQQEDSAVYLCASSQRTGRSYGYTFGSGTRLTVV.

The chain has TRBV6-1 and TRBJ1-2; 8 bases are shared with TRBD1. Per the germline V gene, CDR1 is MNHNS and CDR2 is SASEGT. V was clipped by 7 bases and J by 0 bases; unmatched bases: 4. The CDR3 is 14 amino acids. The CDR3: CASTPGQANYGYTF. The DNA for the CDR3 is TGTGCCAGCACTCCGGGACAGGCTAACTATGGCTACACCTTC.

The chain recombines TRBV29-1 with TRBJ2-7, with 14 bases matching TRBD2. Trimming took 6 bases from V and 2 from J; bases not matched to a gene: 21. This CDR3 comprises 20 residues. Germline values: CDR1 SQVTM, CDR2 ANQGSEA. The CDR3 here is CSVYLGGGIGTSGSTYEQYF. The CDR3 nucleotides are TGCAGCGTGTACCTCGGCGGGGGAATAGGGACTAGCGGGAGTACCTACGAGCAGTACTTC.